The following is a T cell receptor (beta chain) sequence with its context. The source of the sample is a study of blood T cell repertoires in COVID-19. Study-level information: Both acute and convalescent COVID-19 samples were obtained from the United States, Italy and Spain. The analysed material was cDNA or gDNA that came from T cells, B-cell-depleted T cells, or PBMCs.

Per the original data handling: Reference gene primer amplification yielded estimated nucleated cell counts. Using immunoSEQ multiplex PCR, the repertoire was profiled, and TCRdb retains in-frame clones only, with some absent. The D gene and trimming were derived from the DNA, and the V and J assignments and clone size from that table. The sample consists of approximately 140,000 clones, around four fifths of them appearing once. Germline assignment: CDR1 SGHDN and CDR2 FVKESK. V lost 0 bases and J 2 bases, leaving 13 bases between the germline ends. CDR3 length: 16 amino acids. The chain combines TRBV14 with TRBJ1-1; D remains unclear. The TCR was taken from a human donor in a cohort sampled during active COVID-19. The sample consisted of peripheral blood. The CDR3 region is CASSQEGRQTNTEAFF. The CDR3, as DNA: TGTGCCAGCAGCCAAGAGGGTAGGCAGACTAACACTGAAGCTTTCTTT.